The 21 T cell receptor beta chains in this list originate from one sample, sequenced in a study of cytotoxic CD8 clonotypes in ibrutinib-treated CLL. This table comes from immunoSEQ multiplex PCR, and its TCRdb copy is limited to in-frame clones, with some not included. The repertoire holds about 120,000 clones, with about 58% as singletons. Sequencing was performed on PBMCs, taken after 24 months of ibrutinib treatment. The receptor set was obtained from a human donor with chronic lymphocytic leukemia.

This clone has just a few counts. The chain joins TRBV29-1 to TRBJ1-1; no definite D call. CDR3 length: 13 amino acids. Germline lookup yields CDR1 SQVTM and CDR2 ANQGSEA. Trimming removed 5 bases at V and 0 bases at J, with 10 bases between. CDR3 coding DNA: TGCAGCGTTAGACCAGGTATGAACACTGAAGCTTTCTTT. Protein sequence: CSVRPGMNTEAFF.

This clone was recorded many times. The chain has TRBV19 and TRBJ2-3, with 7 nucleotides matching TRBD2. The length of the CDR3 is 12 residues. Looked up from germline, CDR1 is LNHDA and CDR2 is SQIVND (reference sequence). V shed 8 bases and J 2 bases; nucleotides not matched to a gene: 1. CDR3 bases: TGTGCCAGTGGGGGGGACACAGATACGCAGTATTTT. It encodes CASGGDTDTQYF.

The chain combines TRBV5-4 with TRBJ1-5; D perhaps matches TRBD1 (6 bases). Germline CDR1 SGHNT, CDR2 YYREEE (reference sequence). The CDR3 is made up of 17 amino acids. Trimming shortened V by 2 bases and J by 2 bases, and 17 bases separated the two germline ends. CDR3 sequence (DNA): TGTGCCAGCAGCTTAGGGGGGCCCCGGGGGGGCAATCAGCCCCAGCATTTT. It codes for CASSLGGPRGGNQPQHF.

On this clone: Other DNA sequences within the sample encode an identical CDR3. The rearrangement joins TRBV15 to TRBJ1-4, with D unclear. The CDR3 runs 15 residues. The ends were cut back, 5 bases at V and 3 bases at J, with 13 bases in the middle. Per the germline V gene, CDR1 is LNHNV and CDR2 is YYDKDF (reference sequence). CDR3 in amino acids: CATSFSRAANEKLFF. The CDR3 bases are TGTGCCACCAGCTTTTCGCGGGCTGCTAATGAAAAACTGTTTTTT.

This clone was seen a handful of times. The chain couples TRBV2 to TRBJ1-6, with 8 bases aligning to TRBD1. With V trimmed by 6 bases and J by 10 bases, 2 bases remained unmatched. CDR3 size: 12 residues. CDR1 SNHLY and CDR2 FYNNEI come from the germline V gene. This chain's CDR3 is CASRQGASPLHF. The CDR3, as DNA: TGTGCCAGCAGGCAGGGGGCCTCACCCCTCCACTTT.

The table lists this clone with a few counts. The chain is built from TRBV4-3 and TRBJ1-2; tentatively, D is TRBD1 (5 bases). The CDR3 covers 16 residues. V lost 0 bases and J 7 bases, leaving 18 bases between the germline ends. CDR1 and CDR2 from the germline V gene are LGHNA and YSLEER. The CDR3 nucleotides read TGCGCCAGCAGCCAAGATACCGCGAGGGGCGGGGTTGGCTACACCTTC. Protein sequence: CASSQDTARGGVGYTF.

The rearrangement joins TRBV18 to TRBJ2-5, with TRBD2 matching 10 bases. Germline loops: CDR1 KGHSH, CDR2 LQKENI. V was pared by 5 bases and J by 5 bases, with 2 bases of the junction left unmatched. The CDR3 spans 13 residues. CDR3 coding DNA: TGTGCCAGCTCAACTAGCGGGGCGGAGACCCAGTACTTC. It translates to CASSTSGAETQYF.

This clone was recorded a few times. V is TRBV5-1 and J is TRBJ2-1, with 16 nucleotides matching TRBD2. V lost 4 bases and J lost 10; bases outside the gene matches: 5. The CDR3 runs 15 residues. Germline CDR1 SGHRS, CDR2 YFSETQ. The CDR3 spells CASSAGLAGGHEQFF. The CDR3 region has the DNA TGCGCCAGCAGCGCGGGACTAGCGGGAGGGCACGAGCAGTTCTTC.

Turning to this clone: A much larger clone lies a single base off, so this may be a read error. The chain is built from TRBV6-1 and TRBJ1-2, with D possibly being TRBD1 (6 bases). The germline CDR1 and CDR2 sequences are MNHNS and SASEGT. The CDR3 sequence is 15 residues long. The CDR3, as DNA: TGTACCAGCAGTGAAAATTACAGGGTTAACTATGGCTACACCTTC. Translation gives CTSSENYRVNYGYTF.

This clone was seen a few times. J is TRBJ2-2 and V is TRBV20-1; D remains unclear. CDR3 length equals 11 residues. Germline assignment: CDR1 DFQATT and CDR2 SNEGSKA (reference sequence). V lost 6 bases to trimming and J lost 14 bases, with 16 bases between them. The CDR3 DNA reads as TGCAGTGCCCGCCTTTTAGGGCAACTGTTTTTT. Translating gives CSARLLGQLFF.

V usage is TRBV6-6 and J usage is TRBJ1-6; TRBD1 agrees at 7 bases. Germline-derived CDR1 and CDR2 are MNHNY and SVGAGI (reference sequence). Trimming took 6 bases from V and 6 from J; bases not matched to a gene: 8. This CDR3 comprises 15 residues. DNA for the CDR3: TGTGCCAGCAGGACCGGGACAGTAGCTAATTCACCCCTCCACTTT. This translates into CASRTGTVANSPLHF.

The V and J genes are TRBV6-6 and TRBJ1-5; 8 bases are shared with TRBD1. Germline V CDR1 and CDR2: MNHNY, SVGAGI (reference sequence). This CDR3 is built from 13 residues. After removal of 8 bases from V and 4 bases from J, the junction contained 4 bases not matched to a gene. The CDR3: CASLDRGNQPQHF. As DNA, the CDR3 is TGTGCCAGCCTAGACAGGGGTAATCAGCCCCAGCATTTT.

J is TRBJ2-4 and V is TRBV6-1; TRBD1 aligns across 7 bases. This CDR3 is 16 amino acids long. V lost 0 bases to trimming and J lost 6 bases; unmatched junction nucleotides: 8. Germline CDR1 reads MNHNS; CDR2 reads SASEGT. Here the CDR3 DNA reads TGTGCCAGCAGTGAAGCTCCCGGGACAGTGGGAAACATTCAGTACTTC. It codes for CASSEAPGTVGNIQYF.

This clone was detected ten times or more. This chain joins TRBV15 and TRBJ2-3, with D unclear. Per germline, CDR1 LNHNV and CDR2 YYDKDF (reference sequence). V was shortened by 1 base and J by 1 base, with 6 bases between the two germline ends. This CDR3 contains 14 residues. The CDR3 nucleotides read TGTGCCACCAGCAGAGGCAAGGGCACAGATACGCAGTATTTT. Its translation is CATSRGKGTDTQYF.

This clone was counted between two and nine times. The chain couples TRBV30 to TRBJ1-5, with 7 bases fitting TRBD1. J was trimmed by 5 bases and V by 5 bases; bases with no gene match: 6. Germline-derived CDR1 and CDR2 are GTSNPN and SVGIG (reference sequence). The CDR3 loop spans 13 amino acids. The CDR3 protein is CAWGETGYQPQHF. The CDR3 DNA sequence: TGTGCCTGGGGTGAGACAGGGTATCAGCCCCAGCATTTT.

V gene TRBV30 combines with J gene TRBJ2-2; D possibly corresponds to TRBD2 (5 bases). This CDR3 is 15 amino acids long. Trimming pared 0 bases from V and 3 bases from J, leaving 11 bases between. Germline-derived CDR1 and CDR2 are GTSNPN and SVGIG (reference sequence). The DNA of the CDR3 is TGTGCCTGGAGTGTACGGGGTTCTTACACCGGGGAGCTGTTTTTT. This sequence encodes CAWSVRGSYTGELFF.

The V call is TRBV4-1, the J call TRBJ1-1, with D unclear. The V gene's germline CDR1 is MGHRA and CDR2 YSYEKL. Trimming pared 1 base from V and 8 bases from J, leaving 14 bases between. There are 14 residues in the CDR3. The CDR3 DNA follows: TGCGCCAGCAGCCAAGTAGAGGGCCTTCCAGAAGCTTTCTTT. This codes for CASSQVEGLPEAFF.

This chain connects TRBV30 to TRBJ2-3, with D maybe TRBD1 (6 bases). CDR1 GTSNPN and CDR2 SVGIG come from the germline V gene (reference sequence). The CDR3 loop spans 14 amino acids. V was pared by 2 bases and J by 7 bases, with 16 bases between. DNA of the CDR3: TGTGCCTGGAGTAGCCAACAGGGAACATATACGCAGTATTTT. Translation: CAWSSQQGTYTQYF. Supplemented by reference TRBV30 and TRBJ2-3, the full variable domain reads SQTIHQWPATLVQPVGSPLSLECTVEGTSNPNLYWYRQAAGRGLQLLFYSVGIGQISSEVPQNLSASRPQDRQFILSSKKLLLSDSGFYLCAWSSQQGTYTQYFGPGTRLTVL.

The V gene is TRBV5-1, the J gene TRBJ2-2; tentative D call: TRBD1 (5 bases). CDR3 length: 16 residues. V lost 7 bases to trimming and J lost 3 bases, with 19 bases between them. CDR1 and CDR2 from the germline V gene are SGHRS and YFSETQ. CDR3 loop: CASGVLIRGDTGELFF. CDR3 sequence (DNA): TGCGCCAGCGGCGTTCTTATTAGGGGCGACACCGGGGAGCTGTTTTTT.

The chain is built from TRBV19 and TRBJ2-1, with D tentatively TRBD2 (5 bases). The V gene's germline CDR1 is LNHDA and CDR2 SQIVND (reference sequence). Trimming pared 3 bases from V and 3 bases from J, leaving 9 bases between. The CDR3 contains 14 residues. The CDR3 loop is CASSIREFYNEQFF. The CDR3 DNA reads TGTGCCAGTAGTATTAGGGAGTTCTACAATGAGCAGTTCTTC.

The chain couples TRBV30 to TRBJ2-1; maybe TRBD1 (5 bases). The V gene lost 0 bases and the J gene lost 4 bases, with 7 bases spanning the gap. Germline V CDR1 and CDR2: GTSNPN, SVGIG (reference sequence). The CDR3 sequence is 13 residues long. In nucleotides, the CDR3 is TGTGCCTGGAGTGTAGACAGTTACAATGAGCAGTTCTTC. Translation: CAWSVDSYNEQFF.